Here is one T cell receptor (beta chain) with its context. The antigen is undetermined. Germline CDR1 SGHRS, CDR2 YFSETQ. The ends lost 1 base at V and 1 base at J; junction bases unmatched: 1. This CDR3 has 16 amino acids. These data originate in a study of T cell repertoires in cytomegalovirus infection. Study-level findings and limits: In two of eight donors, the top clonotype was HLA-C-restricted CMV-specific. Cumulative public TCR beta family frequency identified CMV carriers with the relevant HLA.

TCRdb re-called the reads through MiXCR, storing one row per CDR3 protein. The sample consists of 750,000 to 900,000 distinct CDR3 sequences, approximately 32% of them appearing once. The sequence derives from a human donor in good health (CMV status not recorded). Some clones in this sample may be carry-over from other donors' samples. The source material was cultured CD8+ T cells from PBMCs, sampled from culture after CMV antigen stimulation. V is TRBV5-1 and J is TRBJ1-6, with TRBD1 matching over 8 bases. The CDR3 DNA sequence: TGCGCCAGCAGCTTGACAGGGGGGTCCTATAATTCACCCCTCCACTTT. Protein sequence: CASSLTGGSYNSPLHF. The whole variable domain, remainder taken from reference TRBV5-1 and TRBJ1-6, is KAGVTQTPRYLIKTRGQQVTLSCSPISGHRSVSWYQQTPGQGLQFLFEYFSETQRNKGNFPGRFSGRQFSNSRSEMNVSTLELGDSALYLCASSLTGGSYNSPLHFGNGTRLTVT.